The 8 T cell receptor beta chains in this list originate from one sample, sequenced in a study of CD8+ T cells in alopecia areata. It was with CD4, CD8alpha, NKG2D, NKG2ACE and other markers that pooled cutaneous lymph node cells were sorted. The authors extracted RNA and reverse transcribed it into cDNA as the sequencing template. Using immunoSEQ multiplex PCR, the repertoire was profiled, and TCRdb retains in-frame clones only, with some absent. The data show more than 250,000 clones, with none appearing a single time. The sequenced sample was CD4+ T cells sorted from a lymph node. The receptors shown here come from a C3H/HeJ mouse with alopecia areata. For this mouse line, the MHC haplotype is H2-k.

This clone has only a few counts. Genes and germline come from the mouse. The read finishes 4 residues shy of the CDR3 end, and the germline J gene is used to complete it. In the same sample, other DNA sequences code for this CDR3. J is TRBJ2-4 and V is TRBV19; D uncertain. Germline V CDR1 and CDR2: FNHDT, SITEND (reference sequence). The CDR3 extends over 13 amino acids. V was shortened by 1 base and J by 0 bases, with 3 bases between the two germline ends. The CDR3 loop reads CASSIHSQNTLYF. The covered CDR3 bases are TGTGCCAGCAGTATACATAGTCAAAAC.

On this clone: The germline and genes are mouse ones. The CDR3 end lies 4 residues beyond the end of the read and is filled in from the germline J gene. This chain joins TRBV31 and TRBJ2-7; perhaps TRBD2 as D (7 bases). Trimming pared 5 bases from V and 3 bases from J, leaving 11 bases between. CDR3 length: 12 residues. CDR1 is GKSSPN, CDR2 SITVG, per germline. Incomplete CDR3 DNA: TGTGCCTGGGGGGGGGACATCTAT. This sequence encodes CAWGGDIY. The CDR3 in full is CAWGGDIYEQYF. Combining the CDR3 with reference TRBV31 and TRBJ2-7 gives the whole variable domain AQTIHQWPVAEIKAVGSPLSLGCTIKGKSSPNLYWYWQATGGTLQQLFYSITVGQVESVVQLNLSASRPKDDQFILSTEKLLLSHSGFYLCAWGGDIYEQYFGPGTRLTVL.

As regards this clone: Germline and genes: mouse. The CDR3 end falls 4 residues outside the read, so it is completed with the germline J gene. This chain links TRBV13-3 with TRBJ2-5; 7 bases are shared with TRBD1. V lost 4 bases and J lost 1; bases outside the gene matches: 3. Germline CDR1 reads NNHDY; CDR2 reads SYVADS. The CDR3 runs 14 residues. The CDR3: CASSPGTDQDTQYF. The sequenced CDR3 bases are TGTGCCAGCAGTCCCGGGACAGACCAAGAC. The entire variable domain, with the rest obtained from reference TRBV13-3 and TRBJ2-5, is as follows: EAAVTQSPRSKVAVTGGKVTLSCHQTNNHDYMYWYRQDTGHGLRLIHYSYVADSTEKGDIPDGYKASRPSQENFSLILELASLSQTAVYFCASSPGTDQDTQYFGPGTRLLVL.

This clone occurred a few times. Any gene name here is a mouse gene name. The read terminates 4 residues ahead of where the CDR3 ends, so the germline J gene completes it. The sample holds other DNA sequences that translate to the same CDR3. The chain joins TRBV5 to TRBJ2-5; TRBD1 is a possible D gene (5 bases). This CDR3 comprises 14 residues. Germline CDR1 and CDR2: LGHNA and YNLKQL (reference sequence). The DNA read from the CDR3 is TGTGCCAGCAGCCAAGAAAGAGGGGTGGAC. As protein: CASSQERGVD. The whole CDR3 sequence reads CASSQERGVDTQYF.

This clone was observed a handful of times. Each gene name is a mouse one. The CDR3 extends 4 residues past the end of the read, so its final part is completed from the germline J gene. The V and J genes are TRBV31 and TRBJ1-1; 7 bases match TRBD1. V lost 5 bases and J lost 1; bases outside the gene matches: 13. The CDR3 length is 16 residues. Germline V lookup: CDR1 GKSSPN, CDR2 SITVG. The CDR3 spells CAWGLDLRQGNTEVFF. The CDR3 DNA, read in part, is TGTGCCTGGGGACTAGACCTTAGACAGGGAAACACA.

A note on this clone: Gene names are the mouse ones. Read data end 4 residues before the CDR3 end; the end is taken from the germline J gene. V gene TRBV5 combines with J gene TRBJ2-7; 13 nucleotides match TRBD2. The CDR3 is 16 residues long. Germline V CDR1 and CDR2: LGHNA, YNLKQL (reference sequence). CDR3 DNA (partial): TGTGCCAGCAGCCAAACCGGGACTGGGGGGGGATAT. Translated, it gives CASSQTGTGGGY. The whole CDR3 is CASSQTGTGGGYEQYF.

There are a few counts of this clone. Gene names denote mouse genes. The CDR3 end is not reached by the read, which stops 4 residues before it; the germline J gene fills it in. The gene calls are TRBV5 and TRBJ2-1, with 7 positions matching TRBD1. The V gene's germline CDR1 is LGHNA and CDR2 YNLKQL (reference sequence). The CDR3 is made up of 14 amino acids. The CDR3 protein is CASSPPQGWAEQFF. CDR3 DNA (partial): TGTGCCAGCAGCCCTCCACAGGGGTGGGCT.

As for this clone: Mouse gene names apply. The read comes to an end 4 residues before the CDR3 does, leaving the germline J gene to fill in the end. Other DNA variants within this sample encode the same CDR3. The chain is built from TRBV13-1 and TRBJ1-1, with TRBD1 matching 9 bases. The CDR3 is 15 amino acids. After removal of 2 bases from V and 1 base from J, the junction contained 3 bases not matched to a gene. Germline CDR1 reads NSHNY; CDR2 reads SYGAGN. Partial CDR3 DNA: TGTGCCAGCAGTGAACCGGGACAGGGGAACACA. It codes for CASSEPGQGNT. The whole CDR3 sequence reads CASSEPGQGNTEVFF.